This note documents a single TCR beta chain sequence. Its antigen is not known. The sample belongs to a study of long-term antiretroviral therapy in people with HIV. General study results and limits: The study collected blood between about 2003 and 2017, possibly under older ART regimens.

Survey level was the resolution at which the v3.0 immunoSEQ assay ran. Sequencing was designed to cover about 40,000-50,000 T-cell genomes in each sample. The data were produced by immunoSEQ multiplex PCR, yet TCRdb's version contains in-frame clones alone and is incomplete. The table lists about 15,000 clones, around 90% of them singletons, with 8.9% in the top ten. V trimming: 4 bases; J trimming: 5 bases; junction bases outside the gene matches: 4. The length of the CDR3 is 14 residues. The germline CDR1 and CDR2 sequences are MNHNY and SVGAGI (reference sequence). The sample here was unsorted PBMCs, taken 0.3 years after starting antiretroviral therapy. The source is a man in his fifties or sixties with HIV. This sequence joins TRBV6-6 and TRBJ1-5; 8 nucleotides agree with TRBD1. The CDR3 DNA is TGTGCCAGCAGTTTCGGACAGGGCCATCAGCCCCAGCATTTT. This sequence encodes CASSFGQGHQPQHF.